This T cell receptor beta chain was identified during a study of T cell responses to AZD1222 COVID-19 vaccine (dated by TCRdb to 2020 to 2023). Turning to the overall study: AZD1222 recipients with second doses at about 4 weeks or about 12 weeks were pooled, because spike-specific TCR depth and breadth did not differ between schedules. TCR sequencing covered fewer than 250 trial participants: around 210 given two doses of AZD1222 and about 26 given two doses of MenACWY control vaccine. Enrollment into the trials was organized by age into subgroups of 18-55, 56-69 and 70-plus years, and those subgroups contained about 150, 27 and 61 TCR-sequenced participants, respectively.

The research as a whole found: Reportedly, almost half of the unique spike-specific TCRs recognized epitopes lying outside the regions that are mutated in the B.1.351 and B.1.1.7 variants. The 56-69-year group was small, and its depth increase did not reach significance, likely because of low power. Spike-specific TCR breadth and depth rose significantly after two AZD1222 doses compared with day 0 and with MenACWY recipients. Participants were mostly white British and included more females than males, and it was suggested by the authors that clonal diversity may have been underestimated. Conclusions about previously exposed vaccinees were limited because only a handful of AZD1222 recipients were SARS-CoV-2 seropositive at baseline. Because no samples from the day 14 peak response were available, repertoires could be characterized only after the peak T cell response. The whole spike protein was spanned by vaccine-associated CD4 TCRs, and dominant responses were seen in regions 160-218 and 743-854.

This clone came up a few times. The antigen it binds to is not known. Nothing much larger sits one base from this clone, and base qualities are not available. The CDR3 regions of human TCRbeta chains were analyzed by immunosequencing. The source study handled its data this way. Repertoire TCRs were checked for matches against a reference library of SARS-CoV-2-specific TCRs that had been generated using the MIRA antigen-specificity platform. Breadth was defined as the fraction of unique TCRs that were SARS-CoV-2-associated, and depth was defined as the fraction of total T cells that were SARS-CoV-2-associated. Using the MIRA data, every spike-specific TCR was mapped to the spike region that the TCR reacted to and assigned to either a CD4 or a CD8 class. Log10-transformed breadth and depth values were compared by one-way ANOVA with Sidak's multiple comparisons tests. TCRdb re-hosts the immuneACCESS table, in-frame sequences only. Its copies lack some clones; in the studies checked, an unresolved V gene accounts for under half of them, and the cause for the rest is not known. V, J and clone size are taken as reported in that table, and D and trimming were inferred from the DNA itself. This sample has approximately 110,000 clones in its table, and 88% of those were observed once. The ten largest clones add up to under 3% of the sample.

The time point label of this sample denotes: baseline before first vaccination. Vaccinee samples came from UK trials COV001 and COV002, including a single-blind randomized controlled phase 2/3 trial of AZD1222 (ChAdOx1 nCoV-19) in healthy adults. For TCRbeta chain sequencing, PBMC samples were collected from trial participants at day 0 and at day 28 after the second dose. The CDR3, cysteine through phenylalanine, is 15 amino acids long. Only the CDR3 region is kept as DNA, spanning 45 bases read in frame from base 1. V loses 5 bases, J loses 2 bases, and the germline ends lie 15 bases apart. Looking up the germline V gene yields CDR1 SGHTA and CDR2 FQGNSA.

The specimen was peripheral blood, collected on day 0 of AZD1222 vaccination. The rearranged chain carries TRBV7-2 and TRBJ1-2; the D gene is perhaps TRBD1, on 5 matching bases. The source of this sequence is an adult in good health. The CDR3 region: CASSPDISANYGYTF. Here is the DNA: TGTGCCAGCAGCCCGGACATCAGTGCGAACTATGGCTACACCTTC.